The 7 T cell receptor beta chains below all came from one sample that was sequenced in a study of cytomegalovirus exposure and HLA in healthy donors. The study ran its PCR with 60 Vbeta and 13 Jbeta primers. TCRdb's copy holds only in-frame clones and misses some; the assay was immunoSEQ multiplex PCR. This repertoire includes under 200,000 clones. The sequenced sample consisted of PBMCs. These receptor sequences come from a young man in good health and CMV-seronegative.

The chain joins TRBV2 to TRBJ2-7; 9 bases align to TRBD2. This CDR3 region has 15 residues. J was trimmed by 4 bases and V by 8 bases; bases with no gene match: 12. Germline CDR1 and CDR2: SNHLY and FYNNEI. The CDR3 DNA is TGTGCCAGCCTCCTTGACCCTGGACTAGCGTACGAGCAGTACTTC. Its translation: CASLLDPGLAYEQYF.

V is TRBV6-5 and J is TRBJ1-1, with TRBD1 as a possible D gene (6 bases). This CDR3 has 14 amino acids. Germline V gene data show CDR1 as MNHEY and CDR2 as SVGAGI. The V gene lost 6 bases and the J gene lost 6 bases, with 17 bases spanning the gap. CDR3 sequence: CASRLITGKAEAFF. In DNA, the CDR3 is TGTGCCAGCAGGCTTATCACAGGGAAGGCTGAAGCTTTCTTT.

This rearrangement joins TRBV11-2 to TRBJ1-1, with TRBD1 matching 11 bases. This CDR3 has 14 residues. J lost 4 bases, V lost 5 bases, and 3 bases had no gene match. CDR1 is SGHAT, CDR2 FQNNGV, per germline. CDR3 residues: CASSGQGASTEAFF. The CDR3 bases are TGTGCCAGCAGCGGACAGGGGGCGAGCACTGAAGCTTTCTTT.

This chain uses TRBV27 with TRBJ2-7, with TRBD2 matching 8 bases. CDR3 length equals 16 residues. V shed 3 bases and J 2 bases; nucleotides not matched to a gene: 9. Germline V gives CDR1 MNHEY, CDR2 SMNVEV (reference sequence). CDR3 region: CASSFRGREVTYEQYF. CDR3 coding DNA: TGTGCCAGCAGTTTCCGGGGGCGGGAGGTTACCTACGAGCAGTACTTC.

The chain is built from TRBV5-4 and TRBJ2-2; 9 nucleotides align to TRBD2. The ends lost 1 base at V and 6 bases at J; junction bases unmatched: 10. Per germline, CDR1 SGHNT and CDR2 YYREEE (reference sequence). The CDR3 loop spans 17 amino acids. In DNA form, the CDR3 reads TGTGCCAGCAGCTTGCTAGGGGCTAGCGGGAATCCCGGGGAGCTGTTTTTT. Encoded protein: CASSLLGASGNPGELFF.

J is TRBJ2-1 and V is TRBV19; 7 bases are a match to TRBD2. This CDR3 region has 18 residues. From germline, CDR1 is LNHDA and CDR2 SQIVND (reference sequence). V shed 3 bases and J 3 bases; nucleotides not matched to a gene: 14. The CDR3 DNA sequence: TGTGCCAGTAGTATCCCCCGCCCGGGACTACCGATCTACAATGAGCAGTTCTTC. Residues: CASSIPRPGLPIYNEQFF.

This chain uses TRBV6-1 with TRBJ1-4; perhaps TRBD1 as D (6 bases). Germline loops: CDR1 MNHNS, CDR2 SASEGT. CDR3 length equals 14 residues. V lost 6 bases and J 8 bases, leaving 16 bases between the germline ends. The CDR3 here is CASSGKGGLEKLFF. CDR3 coding DNA: TGTGCCAGCAGCGGGAAGGGGGGGCTCGAAAAACTGTTTTTT.